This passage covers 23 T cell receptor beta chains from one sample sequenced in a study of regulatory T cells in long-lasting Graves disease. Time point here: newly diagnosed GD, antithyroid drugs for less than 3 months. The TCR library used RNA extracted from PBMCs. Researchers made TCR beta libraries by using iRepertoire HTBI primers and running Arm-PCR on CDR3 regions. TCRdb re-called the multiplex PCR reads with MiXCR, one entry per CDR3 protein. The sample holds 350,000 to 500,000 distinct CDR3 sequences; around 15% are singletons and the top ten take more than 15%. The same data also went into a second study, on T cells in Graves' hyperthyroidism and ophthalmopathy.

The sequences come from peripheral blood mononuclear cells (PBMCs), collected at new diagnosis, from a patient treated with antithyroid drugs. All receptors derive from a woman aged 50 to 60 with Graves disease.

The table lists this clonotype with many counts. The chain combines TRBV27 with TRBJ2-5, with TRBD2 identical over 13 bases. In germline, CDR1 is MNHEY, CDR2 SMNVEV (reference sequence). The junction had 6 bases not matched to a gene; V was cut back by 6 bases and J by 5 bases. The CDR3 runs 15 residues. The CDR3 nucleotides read TGTGCCAGCAGGAAAGGGACTAGCGGGACTGAGACCCAGTACTTC. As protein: CASRKGTSGTETQYF.

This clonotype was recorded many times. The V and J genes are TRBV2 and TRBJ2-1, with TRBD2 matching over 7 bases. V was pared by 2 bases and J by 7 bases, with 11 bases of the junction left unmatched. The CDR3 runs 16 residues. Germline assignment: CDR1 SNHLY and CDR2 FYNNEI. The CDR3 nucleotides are TGTGCCAGCAGTGAAAGGGTGGGAGGGCCTCGAAATGAGCAGTTCTTC. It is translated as CASSERVGGPRNEQFF.

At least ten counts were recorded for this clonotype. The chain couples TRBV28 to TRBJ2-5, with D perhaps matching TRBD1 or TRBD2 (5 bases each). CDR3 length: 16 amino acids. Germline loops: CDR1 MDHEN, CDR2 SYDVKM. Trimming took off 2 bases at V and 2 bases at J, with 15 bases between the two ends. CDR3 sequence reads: CASSLNGGGPQETQYF. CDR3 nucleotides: TGTGCCAGCAGTTTAAATGGGGGTGGCCCTCAAGAGACCCAGTACTTC.

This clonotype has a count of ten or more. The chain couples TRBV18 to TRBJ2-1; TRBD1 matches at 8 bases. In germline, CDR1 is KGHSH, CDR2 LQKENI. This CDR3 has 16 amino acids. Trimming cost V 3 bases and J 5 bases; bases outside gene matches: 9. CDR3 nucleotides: TGTGCCAGCTCACCGAGCCTGGCGACAGGGGACAATGAGCAGTTCTTC. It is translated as CASSPSLATGDNEQFF.

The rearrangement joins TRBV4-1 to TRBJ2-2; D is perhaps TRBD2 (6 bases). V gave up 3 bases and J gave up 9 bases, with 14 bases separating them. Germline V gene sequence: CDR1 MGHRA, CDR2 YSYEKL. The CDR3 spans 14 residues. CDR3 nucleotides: TGCGCCAGCAGCCAGATGGGGACTTCCAGGGAGCTGTTTTTT. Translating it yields CASSQMGTSRELFF.

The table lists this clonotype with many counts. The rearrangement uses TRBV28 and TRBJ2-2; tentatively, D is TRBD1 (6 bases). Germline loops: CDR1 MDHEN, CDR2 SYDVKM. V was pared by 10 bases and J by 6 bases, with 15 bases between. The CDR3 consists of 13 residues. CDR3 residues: CATRQDRAGELFF. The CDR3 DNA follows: TGTGCCACCCGACAGGATAGGGCCGGGGAGCTGTTTTTT.

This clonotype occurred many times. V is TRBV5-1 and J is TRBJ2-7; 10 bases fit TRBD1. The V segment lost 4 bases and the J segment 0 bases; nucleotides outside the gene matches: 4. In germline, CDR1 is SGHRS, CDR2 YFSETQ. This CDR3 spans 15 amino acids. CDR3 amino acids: CASSGRDRGSYEQYF. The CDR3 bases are TGCGCCAGCAGCGGCCGGGACAGGGGCTCCTACGAGCAGTACTTC.

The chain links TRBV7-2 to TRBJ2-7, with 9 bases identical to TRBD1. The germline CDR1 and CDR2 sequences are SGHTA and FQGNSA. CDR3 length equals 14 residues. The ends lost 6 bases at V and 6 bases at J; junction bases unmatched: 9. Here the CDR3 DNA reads TGTGCCAGCAGTTCACTCGGGACAGGGTCCGAGCAGTACTTC. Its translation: CASSSLGTGSEQYF.

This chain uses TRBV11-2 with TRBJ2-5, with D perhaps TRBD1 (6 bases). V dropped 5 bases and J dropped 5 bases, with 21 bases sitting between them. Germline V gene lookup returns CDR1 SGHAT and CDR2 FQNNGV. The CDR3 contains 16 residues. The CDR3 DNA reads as TGTGCCAGCAGCACCCCGACAGGTCCGGCATGGGAGACCCAGTACTTC. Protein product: CASSTPTGPAWETQYF. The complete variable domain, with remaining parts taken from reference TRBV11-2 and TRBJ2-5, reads EAGVAQSPRYKIIEKRQSVAFWCNPISGHATLYWYQQILGQGPKLLIQFQNNGVVDDSQLPKDRFSAERLKGVDSTLKIQPAKLEDSAVYLCASSTPTGPAWETQYFGPGTRLLVL.

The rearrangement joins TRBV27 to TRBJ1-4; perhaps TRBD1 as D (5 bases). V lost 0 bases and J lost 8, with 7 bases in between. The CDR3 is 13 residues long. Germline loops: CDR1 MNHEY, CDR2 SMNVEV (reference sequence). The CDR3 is CASSLSGVEKLFF. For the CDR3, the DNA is TGTGCCAGCAGTTTATCGGGGGTCGAAAAACTGTTTTTT.

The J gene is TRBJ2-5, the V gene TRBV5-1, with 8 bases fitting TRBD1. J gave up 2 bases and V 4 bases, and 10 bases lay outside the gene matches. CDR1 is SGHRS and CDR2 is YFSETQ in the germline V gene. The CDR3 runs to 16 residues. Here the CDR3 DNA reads TGCGCCAGCAGCCAAACAGGGGGTCCGACTCAAGAGACCCAGTACTTC. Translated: CASSQTGGPTQETQYF.

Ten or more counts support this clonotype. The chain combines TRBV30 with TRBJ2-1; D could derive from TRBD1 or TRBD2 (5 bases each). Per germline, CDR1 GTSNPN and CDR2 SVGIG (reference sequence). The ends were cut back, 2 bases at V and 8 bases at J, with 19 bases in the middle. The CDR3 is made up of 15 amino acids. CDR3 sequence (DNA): TGTGCCTGGAGTCACGGGAATATACTGGGGCATGAGCAGTTCTTC. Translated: CAWSHGNILGHEQFF. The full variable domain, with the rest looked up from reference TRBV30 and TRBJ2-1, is SQTIHQWPATLVQPVGSPLSLECTVEGTSNPNLYWYRQAAGRGLQLLFYSVGIGQISSEVPQNLSASRPQDRQFILSSKKLLLSDSGFYLCAWSHGNILGHEQFFGPGTRLTVL.

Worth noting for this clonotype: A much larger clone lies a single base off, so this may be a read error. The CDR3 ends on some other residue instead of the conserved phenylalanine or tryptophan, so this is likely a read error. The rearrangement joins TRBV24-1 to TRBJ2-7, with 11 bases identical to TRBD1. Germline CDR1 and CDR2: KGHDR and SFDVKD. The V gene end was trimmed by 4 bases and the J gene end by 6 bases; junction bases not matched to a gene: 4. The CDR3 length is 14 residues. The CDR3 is CATSDAGTGGEQYS. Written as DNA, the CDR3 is TGTGCCACCAGTGACGCCGGGACAGGGGGCGAGCAGTACTCC.

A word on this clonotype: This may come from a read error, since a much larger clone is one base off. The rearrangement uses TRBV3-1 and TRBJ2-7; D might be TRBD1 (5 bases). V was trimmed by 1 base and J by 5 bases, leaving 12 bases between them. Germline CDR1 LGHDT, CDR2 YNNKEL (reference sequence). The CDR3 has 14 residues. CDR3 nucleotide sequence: TGTGCCAGCAGCCAAGTTCAGGGTCCCCACGAGCAGTACTTC. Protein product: CASSQVQGPHEQYF.

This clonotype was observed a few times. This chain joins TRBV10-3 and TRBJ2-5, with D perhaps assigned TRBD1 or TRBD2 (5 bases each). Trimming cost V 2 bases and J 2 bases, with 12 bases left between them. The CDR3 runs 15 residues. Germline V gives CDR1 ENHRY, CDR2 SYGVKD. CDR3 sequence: CAISEHGTAQETQYF. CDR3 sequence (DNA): TGTGCCATCAGTGAGCACGGGACCGCACAAGAGACCCAGTACTTC.

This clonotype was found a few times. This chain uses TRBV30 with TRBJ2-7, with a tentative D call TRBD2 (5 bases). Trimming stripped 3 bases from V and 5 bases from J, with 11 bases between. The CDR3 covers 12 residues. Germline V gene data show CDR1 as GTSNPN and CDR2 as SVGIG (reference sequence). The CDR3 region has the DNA TGTGCCTGGAGGGGGAGCTGGAACGAGCAGTACTTC. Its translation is CAWRGSWNEQYF.

CDR3 loop: CASKSQGAGNTGELFF. The CDR3 region has the DNA TGTGCCAGCAAATCCCAGGGGGCAGGGAACACCGGGGAGCTGTTTTTT. The V call is TRBV28, the J call TRBJ2-2; 8 positions agree with TRBD1. The CDR3 loop spans 16 amino acids. Germline trimming cut 7 bases from V and 1 base from J; bases unmatched to any gene: 8. Germline V gene lookup returns CDR1 MDHEN and CDR2 SYDVKM.

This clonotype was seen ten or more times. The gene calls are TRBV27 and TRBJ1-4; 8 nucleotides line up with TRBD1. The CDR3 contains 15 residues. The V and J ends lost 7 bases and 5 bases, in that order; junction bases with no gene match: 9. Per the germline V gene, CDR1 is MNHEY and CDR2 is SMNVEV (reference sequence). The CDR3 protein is CASTLTGGRNEKLFF. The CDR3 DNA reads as TGTGCCAGCACTCTTACAGGGGGACGGAATGAAAAACTGTTTTTT.

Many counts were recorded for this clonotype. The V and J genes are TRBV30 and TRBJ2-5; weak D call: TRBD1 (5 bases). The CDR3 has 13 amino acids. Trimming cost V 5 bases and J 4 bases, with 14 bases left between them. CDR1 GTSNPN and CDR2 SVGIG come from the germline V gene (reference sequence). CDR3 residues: CAWSVGVLETQYF. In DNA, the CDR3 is TGTGCCTGGTCTGTAGGGGTACTAGAGACCCAGTACTTC.

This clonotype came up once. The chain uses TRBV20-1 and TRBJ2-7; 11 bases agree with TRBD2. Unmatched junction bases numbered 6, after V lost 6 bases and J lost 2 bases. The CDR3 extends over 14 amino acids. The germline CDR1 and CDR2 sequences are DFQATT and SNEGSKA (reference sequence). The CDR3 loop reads CSATSGSSAYEQYF. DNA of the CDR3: TGCAGTGCCACTAGCGGGAGCTCCGCCTACGAGCAGTACTTC.

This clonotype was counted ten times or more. The CDR3 region has the DNA TGTGCCAGTAGTATAGACGGGACAGTCTACAATGAGCAGTTCTTC. It codes for CASSIDGTVYNEQFF. The rearrangement links TRBV19 to TRBJ2-1; 7 positions match TRBD1. Per the germline V gene, CDR1 is LNHDA and CDR2 is SQIVND (reference sequence). This CDR3 spans 15 amino acids. J lost 3 bases, V lost 0 bases, and 2 bases had no gene match.

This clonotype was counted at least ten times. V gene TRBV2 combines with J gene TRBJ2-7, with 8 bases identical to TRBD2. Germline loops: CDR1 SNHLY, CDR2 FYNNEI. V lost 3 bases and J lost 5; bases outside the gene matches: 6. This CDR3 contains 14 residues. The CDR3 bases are TGTGCCAGCAGTGAGTTTGCGGGAGGCGACGAGCAGTACTTC. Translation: CASSEFAGGDEQYF. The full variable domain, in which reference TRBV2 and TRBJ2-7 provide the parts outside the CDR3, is EPEVTQTPSHQVTQMGQEVILRCVPISNHLYFYWYRQILGQKVEFLVSFYNNEISEKSEIFDDQFSVERPDGSNFTLKIRSTKLEDSAMYFCASSEFAGGDEQYFGPGTRLTVT.

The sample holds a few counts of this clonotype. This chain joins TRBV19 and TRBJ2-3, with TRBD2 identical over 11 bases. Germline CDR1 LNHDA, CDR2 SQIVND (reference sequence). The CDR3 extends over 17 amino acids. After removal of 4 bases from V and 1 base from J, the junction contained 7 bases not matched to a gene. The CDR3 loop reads CASSKLAGVEGTDTQYF. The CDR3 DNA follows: TGTGCCAGTAGTAAACTAGCGGGAGTAGAAGGCACAGATACGCAGTATTTT.